A single sample is the source of the 27 T cell receptor beta chains below, sequenced in a study of control samples from healthy donors and cancer patients. Some clones are missing from TCRdb's copy, which holds only in-frame ones; the method was immunoSEQ multiplex PCR. The sample lists under 150,000 clones, roughly nine tenths occurring once. The sequencing input was blood. The source is a man aged 30 to 45 in good health.

J is TRBJ2-7 and V is TRBV5-4, with 11 bases identical to TRBD2. CDR1 is SGHNT, CDR2 YYREEE, per germline (reference sequence). The CDR3 loop spans 15 amino acids. V dropped 3 bases and J dropped 2; count of bases not matched to a gene: 4. The CDR3 DNA follows: TGTGCCAGCAGCTCCCGACTAGCGGGAACCTACGAGCAGTACTTC. Protein: CASSSRLAGTYEQYF.

The chain employs TRBV18 and TRBJ1-2; 7 positions agree with TRBD1. The junction had 3 bases not matched to a gene; V was cut back by 4 bases and J by 4 bases. This CDR3 comprises 13 residues. CDR1 is KGHSH, CDR2 LQKENI, per germline. The CDR3 DNA reads TGTGCCAGCTCACGACGACAGGGCTATGGCTACACCTTC. Protein sequence: CASSRRQGYGYTF.

This chain joins TRBV7-8 and TRBJ1-2, with 9 bases identical to TRBD1. Germline V gene data show CDR1 as SGHVS and CDR2 as FQNEAQ. V lost 5 bases and J lost 7; bases outside the gene matches: 8. This CDR3 has 14 residues. CDR3: CASSPGTGFSGYTF. CDR3 nucleotides: TGTGCCAGCAGCCCAGGGACAGGGTTCTCTGGCTACACCTTC.

This chain links TRBV11-1 with TRBJ1-1; D remains ambiguous. Trimming stripped 5 bases from V and 5 bases from J, with 15 bases between. The CDR3 totals 14 residues. CDR1 is SGHAT and CDR2 is FQDESV in the germline V gene (reference sequence). CDR3 nucleotide sequence: TGTGCCAGCAGCCCGGACCCCCTCGTGACTGAAGCTTTCTTT. Its protein product is CASSPDPLVTEAFF.

The chain is built from TRBV25-1 and TRBJ2-1; no clear D gene. V lost 3 bases, J lost 5 bases, and 14 bases lay in between. There are 15 residues in the CDR3. Germline CDR1 MGHDK, CDR2 SYGVNS. The CDR3 bases are TGTGCCAGCAGTGACCCTCGGAGACAAAACAATGAGCAGTTCTTC. This codes for CASSDPRRQNNEQFF.

Remarks on this clone: An end of the junction does not agree with germline; a read error may underlie this. The CDR3 nucleotides are TGTGCCAGCAGCTCTGGCGGAATATTCTTT. It yields the protein CASSSGGIFF. The chain is built from TRBV9 and TRBJ1-4; D uncertain. The CDR3 spans 10 residues. In germline, CDR1 is SGDLS, CDR2 YYNGEE.

V gene TRBV29-1 combines with J gene TRBJ2-1; tentative D call: TRBD1 (6 bases). Germline loops: CDR1 SQVTM, CDR2 ANQGSEA. The CDR3 covers 13 residues. V was clipped by 3 bases and J by 9 bases, with 15 bases between them. CDR3 residues: CSVERGLVGEQFF. CDR3 DNA sequence: TGCAGCGTTGAGAGGGGGTTAGTCGGTGAGCAGTTCTTC.

The CDR3 reads CATSRVQGWSGELFF. CDR3 bases: TGTGCCACCAGCAGAGTTCAGGGATGGAGCGGGGAGCTGTTTTTT. The rearrangement joins TRBV15 to TRBJ2-2, with D perhaps matching TRBD1 (5 bases). Germline-derived CDR1 and CDR2 are LNHNV and YYDKDF (reference sequence). This CDR3 contains 15 residues. V lost 1 base to trimming and J lost 7 bases, with 13 bases between them.

This clone has just a few counts. The rearrangement joins TRBV7-2 to TRBJ1-1, with D perhaps matching TRBD1 (5 bases). Trimming pared 5 bases from V and 6 bases from J, leaving 16 bases between. CDR3 length: 14 amino acids. CDR1 SGHTA and CDR2 FQGNSA come from the germline V gene. This CDR3 is CASSPLRVGAEAFF. The CDR3 nucleotides read TGTGCCAGCAGCCCACTCCGGGTAGGGGCTGAAGCTTTCTTT.

The chain recombines TRBV9 with TRBJ1-1; a weak D match, TRBD1 (6 bases). V was trimmed by 5 bases and J by 4 bases, leaving 18 bases between them. The CDR3 has 15 amino acids. CDR1 and CDR2 from the germline V gene are SGDLS and YYNGEE. CDR3 residues: CASSREGVGSTEAFF. DNA of the CDR3: TGTGCCAGCAGTCGTGAGGGGGTCGGGTCCACTGAAGCTTTCTTT.

This clone has just one count. This sequence joins TRBV3-1 (or the pseudogene TRBV3-2) and TRBJ2-1; D gene ambiguous. V dropped 0 bases and J dropped 3 bases, with 9 bases sitting between them. The germline V gene encodes CDR1 LGHDT and CDR2 YNNKEL (reference sequence). CDR3 length: 15 amino acids. The CDR3 sequence: CASSQEVGFYNEQFF. In nucleotides, the CDR3 is TGTGCCAGCAGCCAAGAGGTCGGCTTCTACAATGAGCAGTTCTTC.

This clone was recorded only once. CDR3: CASSLGAGGAYNEQFF. CDR3 bases: TGCGCCAGCAGCTTGGGGGCGGGAGGCGCCTACAATGAGCAGTTCTTC. This chain links TRBV5-1 with TRBJ2-1; 8 bases align to TRBD2. Germline CDR1 and CDR2: SGHRS and YFSETQ. This CDR3 is 16 amino acids long. V shed 0 bases and J 2 bases; nucleotides not matched to a gene: 4.

This clone was counted between two and nine times. The same CDR3 is also encoded by other DNA sequences in this sample. V is TRBV10-3 and J is TRBJ2-1; TRBD2 aligns across 8 bases. The CDR3 has 17 amino acids. The V gene end was trimmed by 2 bases and the J gene end by 5 bases; junction bases not matched to a gene: 11. CDR1 is ENHRY, CDR2 SYGVKD, per germline. CDR3 in DNA: TGTGCCATCAGTGAGAGGGGGGGCCTAGCGGGCCACAATGAGCAGTTCTTC. It codes for CAISERGGLAGHNEQFF.

This clone was seen once. CDR3 protein: CASSPSGSPLHF. In DNA form, the CDR3 reads TGTGCCAGCAGCCCTAGTGGTTCACCCCTCCACTTT. V gene TRBV7-9 combines with J gene TRBJ1-6; D gene unclear. The CDR3 length is 12 residues. Trimming pared 5 bases from V and 9 bases from J, leaving 8 bases between. The germline gives CDR1 SEHNR, CDR2 FQNEAQ (reference sequence).

This chain links TRBV7-8 with TRBJ2-2, with D possibly TRBD2 on 6 matching bases. Deletions cut 10 bases from V and 7 bases from J, with 13 bases between. Germline V gives CDR1 SGHVS, CDR2 FQNEAQ. CDR3 length: 12 amino acids. DNA of the CDR3: TGTGCCACCGGGAGAGGTGGCGGGGAGCTGTTTTTT. Its translation is CATGRGGGELFF.

The chain recombines TRBV13 with TRBJ2-7, with D unresolved. The V and J ends lost 0 bases and 8 bases respectively, with 8 bases between them. The CDR3 has 12 amino acids. Looked up from germline, CDR1 is PRHDT and CDR2 is FYEKMQ (reference sequence). The CDR3 is CASSLGPDKQYF. CDR3 nucleotide sequence: TGTGCCAGCAGCTTAGGTCCGGATAAGCAGTACTTC. Looking up the rest from reference TRBV13 and TRBJ2-7 gives the full variable domain: AAGVIQSPRHLIKEKRETATLKCYPIPRHDTVYWYQQGPGQDPQFLISFYEKMQSDKGSIPDRFSAQQFSDYHSELNMSSLELGDSALYFCASSLGPDKQYFGPGTRLTVT.

The chain carries TRBV7-6 and TRBJ2-1; TRBD1 agrees at 12 bases. Germline CDR1 is SGHVS and CDR2 is FNYEAQ. J gave up 5 bases and V 7 bases, and 9 bases lay outside the gene matches. This CDR3 is built from 16 residues. The CDR3 DNA follows: TGTGCCAGCACGAACATGGGGACAGGGGGCAACAATGAGCAGTTCTTC. Amino acid sequence: CASTNMGTGGNNEQFF.

The chain uses TRBV27 and TRBJ2-3; TRBD1 matches 7 bases. Trimming removed 1 base from V and 2 bases from J; junction bases left unmatched: 3. The CDR3 is made up of 15 amino acids. Germline-derived CDR1 and CDR2 are MNHEY and SMNVEV (reference sequence). The CDR3 coding sequence is TGTGCCAGCAGTTTATTGGGACAGCTCACAGATACGCAGTATTTT. Protein sequence: CASSLLGQLTDTQYF.

The chain is built from TRBV23-1 and TRBJ2-1; 8 nucleotides match TRBD1. TRBV23-1 is an ORF; its function is uncertain. The CDR3 consists of 17 residues. The V segment lost 0 bases and the J segment 9 bases; nucleotides outside the gene matches: 13. The CDR3 coding sequence is TGCGCCAGCAGTCAATCTCTAGTCACAGGGGGAAGGGGTGAGCAGTTCTTC. Its protein is CASSQSLVTGGRGEQFF.

The chain combines TRBV9 with TRBJ2-2, with unresolved D. V shed 0 bases and J shed 0 bases, with 9 bases lying between them. This CDR3 spans 16 amino acids. Germline V gene lookup returns CDR1 SGDLS and CDR2 YYNGEE. CDR3 residues: CASSVGPRPNTGELFF. The CDR3, as DNA: TGTGCCAGCAGCGTAGGGCCACGGCCGAACACCGGGGAGCTGTTTTTT.

The rearrangement links TRBV5-8 to TRBJ2-2; D not certain. This CDR3 has 10 amino acids. With 3 bases removed from V and 14 bases from J, the gap between germline ends came to 8 bases. Germline CDR1 is SGHTS and CDR2 is YDEGEE. The CDR3 DNA is TGTGCCAGCAGCTGGCAGCTTCTGTTTTTT. Its protein is CASSWQLLFF.

The CDR3: CASSSPGRNTIYF. The CDR3 DNA reads as TGTGCCAGCAGTAGTCCAGGACGGAACACCATATATTTT. This chain connects TRBV6-5 to TRBJ1-3; D gene unclear. The CDR3 extends over 13 amino acids. The germline CDR1 and CDR2 sequences are MNHEY and SVGAGI. Trimming left V 5 bases short and J 7 bases short, with 12 bases between.

The V call is TRBV19, the J call TRBJ2-7; 7 nucleotides match TRBD2. V gave up 3 bases and J gave up 3 bases; unmatched junction bases: 5. The germline V gene has CDR1 LNHDA and CDR2 SQIVND (reference sequence). There are 14 residues in the CDR3. CDR3 loop: CASSMSGASYEQYF. The CDR3 bases are TGTGCCAGTAGTATGAGCGGGGCCAGCTACGAGCAGTACTTC.

V gene TRBV7-8 combines with J gene TRBJ1-1; D is unclear. The CDR3 has 14 residues. Per the germline V gene, CDR1 is SGHVS and CDR2 is FQNEAQ. Deletions cut 0 bases from V and 7 bases from J, with 12 bases between. The CDR3 DNA is TGTGCCAGCAGCTTAGCGGCAACGGCATATGAAGCTTTCTTT. Translation gives CASSLAATAYEAFF.

V and J are TRBV28 and TRBJ1-2; TRBD1 matches 9 bases. The CDR3 runs to 14 residues. J lost 5 bases, V lost 7 bases, and 8 bases had no gene match. The germline CDR1 and CDR2 sequences are MDHEN and SYDVKM. CDR3 in DNA: TGTGCCAGCATTTACGCGGGACAGGGTTATGGCTACACCTTC. Residues: CASIYAGQGYGYTF.

The chain carries TRBV13 and TRBJ2-4; 7 nucleotides match TRBD1. This CDR3 spans 17 amino acids. The V segment lost 3 bases and the J segment 4 bases; nucleotides outside the gene matches: 12. In germline, CDR1 is PRHDT, CDR2 FYEKMQ (reference sequence). CDR3 sequence reads: CASSLPPSDRLKNIQYF. The CDR3 nucleotides read TGTGCCAGCAGCTTGCCCCCCTCGGACAGGTTGAAAAACATTCAGTACTTC.

The V call is TRBV7-6, the J call TRBJ1-3; TRBD1 matches at 9 bases. This CDR3 is built from 14 residues. Germline V CDR1 and CDR2: SGHVS, FNYEAQ. Germline trimming cut 10 bases from V and 2 bases from J; bases unmatched to any gene: 6. Here the CDR3 DNA reads TGTGCCACTCTCCGGGACAGGGCTGGAAACACCATATATTTT. It translates to CATLRDRAGNTIYF.